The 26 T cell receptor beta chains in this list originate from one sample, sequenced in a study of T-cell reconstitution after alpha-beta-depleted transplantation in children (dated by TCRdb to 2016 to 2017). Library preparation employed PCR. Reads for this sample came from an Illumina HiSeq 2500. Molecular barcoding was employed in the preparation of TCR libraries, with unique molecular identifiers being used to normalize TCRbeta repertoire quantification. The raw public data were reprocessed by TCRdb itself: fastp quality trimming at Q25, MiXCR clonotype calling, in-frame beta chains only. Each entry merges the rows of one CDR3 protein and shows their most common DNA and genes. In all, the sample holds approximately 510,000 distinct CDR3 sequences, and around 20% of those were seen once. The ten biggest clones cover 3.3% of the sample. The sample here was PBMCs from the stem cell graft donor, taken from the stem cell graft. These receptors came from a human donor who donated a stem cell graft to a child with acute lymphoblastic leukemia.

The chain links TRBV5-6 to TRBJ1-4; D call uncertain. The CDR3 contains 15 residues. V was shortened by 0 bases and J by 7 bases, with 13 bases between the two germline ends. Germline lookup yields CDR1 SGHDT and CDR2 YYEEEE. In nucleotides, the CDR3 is TGTGCCAGCAGCTTGGAGGCCGGAGGCTCTGAAAAACTGTTTTTT. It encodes CASSLEAGGSEKLFF. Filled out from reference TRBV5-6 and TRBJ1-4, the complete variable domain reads DAGVTQSPTHLIKTRGQQVTLRCSPKSGHDTVSWYQQALGQGPQFIFQYYEEEERQRGNFPDRFSGHQFPNYSSELNVNALLLGDSALYLCASSLEAGGSEKLFFGSGTQLSVL.

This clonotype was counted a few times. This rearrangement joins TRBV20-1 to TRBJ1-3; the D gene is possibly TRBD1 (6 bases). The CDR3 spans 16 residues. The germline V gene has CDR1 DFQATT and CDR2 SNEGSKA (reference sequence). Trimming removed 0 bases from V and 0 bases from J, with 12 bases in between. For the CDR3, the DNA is TGCAGTGCTAGAGATCCAGGGGCCAGCTCTGGAAACACCATATATTTT. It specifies CSARDPGASSGNTIYF.

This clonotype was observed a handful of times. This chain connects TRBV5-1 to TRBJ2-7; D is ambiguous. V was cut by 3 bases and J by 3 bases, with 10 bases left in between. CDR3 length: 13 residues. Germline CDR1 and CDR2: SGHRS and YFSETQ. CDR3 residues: CASSWDTNYEQYF. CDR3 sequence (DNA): TGCGCCAGCAGCTGGGATACAAACTACGAGCAGTACTTC.

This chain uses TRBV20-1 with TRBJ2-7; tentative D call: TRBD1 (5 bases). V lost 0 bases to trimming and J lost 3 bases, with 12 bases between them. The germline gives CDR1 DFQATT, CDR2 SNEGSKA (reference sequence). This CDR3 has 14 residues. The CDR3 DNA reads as TGCAGTGCTAGAGATCAAACAGGCATCTACGAGCAGTACTTC. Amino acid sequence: CSARDQTGIYEQYF.

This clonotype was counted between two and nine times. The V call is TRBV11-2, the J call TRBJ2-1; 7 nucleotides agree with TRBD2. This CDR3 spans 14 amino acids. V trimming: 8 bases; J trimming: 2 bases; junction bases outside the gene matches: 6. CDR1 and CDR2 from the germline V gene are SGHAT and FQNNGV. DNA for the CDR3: TGTGCCAGCGCTCGACTAGCTGCCTACAATGAGCAGTTCTTC. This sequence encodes CASARLAAYNEQFF. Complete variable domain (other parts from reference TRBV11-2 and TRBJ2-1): EAGVAQSPRYKIIEKRQSVAFWCNPISGHATLYWYQQILGQGPKLLIQFQNNGVVDDSQLPKDRFSAERLKGVDSTLKIQPAKLEDSAVYLCASARLAAYNEQFFGPGTRLTVL.

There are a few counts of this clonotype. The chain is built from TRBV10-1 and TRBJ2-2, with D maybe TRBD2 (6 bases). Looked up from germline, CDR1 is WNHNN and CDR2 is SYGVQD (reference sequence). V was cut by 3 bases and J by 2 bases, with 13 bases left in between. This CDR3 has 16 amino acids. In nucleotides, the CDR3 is TGCGCCAGCAGTGATCCCGGGAGTTCTAACACCGGGGAGCTGTTTTTT. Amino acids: CASSDPGSSNTGELFF.

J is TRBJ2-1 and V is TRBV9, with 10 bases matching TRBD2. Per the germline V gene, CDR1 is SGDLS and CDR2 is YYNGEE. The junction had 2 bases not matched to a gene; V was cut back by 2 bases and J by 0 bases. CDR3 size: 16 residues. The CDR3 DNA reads TGTGCCAGCAGCGTCAGACTAGCGGGCTCCTACAATGAGCAGTTCTTC. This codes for CASSVRLAGSYNEQFF.

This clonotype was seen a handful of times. CDR3 amino acids: CASSPGWGVGNEQFF. The CDR3 nucleotides read TGTGCCAGCAGTCCGGGGTGGGGAGTAGGCAATGAGCAGTTCTTC. V is TRBV12-3 or TRBV12-4 and J is TRBJ2-1; TRBD2 might be the D (5 bases). Trimming left V 5 bases short and J 6 bases short, with 17 bases between. This CDR3 has 15 residues.

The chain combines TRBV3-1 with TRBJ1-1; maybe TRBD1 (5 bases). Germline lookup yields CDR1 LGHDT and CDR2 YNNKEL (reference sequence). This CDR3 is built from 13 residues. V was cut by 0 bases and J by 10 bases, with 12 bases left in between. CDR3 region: CASSQEGMGTAFF. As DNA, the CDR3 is TGTGCCAGCAGCCAAGAAGGGATGGGGACAGCTTTCTTT.

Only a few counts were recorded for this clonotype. Written as DNA, the CDR3 is TGTGCCATCGGAGTCATAACGAACGAGCAGTACTTC. It translates to CAIGVITNEQYF. The chain has TRBV10-3 and TRBJ2-7; D is undetermined. Germline assignment: CDR1 ENHRY and CDR2 SYGVKD. V lost 8 bases and J 5 bases, leaving 13 bases between the germline ends. This CDR3 has 12 residues.

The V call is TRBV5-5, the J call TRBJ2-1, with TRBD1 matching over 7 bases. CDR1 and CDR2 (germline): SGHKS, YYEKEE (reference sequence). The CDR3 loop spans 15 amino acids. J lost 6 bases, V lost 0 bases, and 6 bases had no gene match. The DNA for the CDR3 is TGTGCCAGCAGCTTGGTCCAGGGGGTGGCCAATGAGCAGTTCTTC. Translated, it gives CASSLVQGVANEQFF. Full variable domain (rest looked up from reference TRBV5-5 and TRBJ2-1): DAGVTQSPTHLIKTRGQQVTLRCSPISGHKSVSWYQQVLGQGPQFIFQYYEKEERGRGNFPDRFSARQFPNYSSELNVNALLLGDSALYLCASSLVQGVANEQFFGPGTRLTVL.

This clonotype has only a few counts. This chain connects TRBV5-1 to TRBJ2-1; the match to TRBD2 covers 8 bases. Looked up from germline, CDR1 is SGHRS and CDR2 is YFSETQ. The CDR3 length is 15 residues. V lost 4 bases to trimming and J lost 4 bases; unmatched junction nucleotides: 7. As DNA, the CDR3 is TGCGCCAGCAGCCGAGCGGGAGTTCGTTACAATGAGCAGTTCTTC. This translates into CASSRAGVRYNEQFF.

CDR3 nucleotide sequence: TGTGCCAGCACCTTAGCGGGAGGAGATACGCAGTATTTT. Protein: CASTLAGGDTQYF. The rearrangement uses TRBV12-3 or TRBV12-4 and TRBJ2-3; the match to TRBD2 covers 10 bases. The junction had 3 bases not matched to a gene; V was cut back by 7 bases and J by 5 bases. The CDR3 has 13 amino acids.

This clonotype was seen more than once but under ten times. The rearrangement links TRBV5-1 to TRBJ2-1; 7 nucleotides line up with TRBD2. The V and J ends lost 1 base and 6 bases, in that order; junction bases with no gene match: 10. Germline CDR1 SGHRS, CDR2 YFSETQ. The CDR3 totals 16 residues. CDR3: CASSLISAGRVNEQFF. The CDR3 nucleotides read TGCGCCAGCAGCTTGATATCGGCAGGGAGGGTCAATGAGCAGTTCTTC.

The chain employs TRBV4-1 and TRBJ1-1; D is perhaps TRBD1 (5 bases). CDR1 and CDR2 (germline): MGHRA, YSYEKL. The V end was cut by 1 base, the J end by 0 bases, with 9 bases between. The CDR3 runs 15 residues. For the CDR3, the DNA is TGCGCCAGCAGCCAAGCTTCAGGGATGAACACTGAAGCTTTCTTT. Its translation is CASSQASGMNTEAFF.

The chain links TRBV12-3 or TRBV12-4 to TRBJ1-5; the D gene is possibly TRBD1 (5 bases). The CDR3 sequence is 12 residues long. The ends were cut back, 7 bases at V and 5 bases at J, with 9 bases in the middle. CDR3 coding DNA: TGTGCCAGCATGCTGGGGGATCAGCCCCAGCATTTT. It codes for CASMLGDQPQHF.

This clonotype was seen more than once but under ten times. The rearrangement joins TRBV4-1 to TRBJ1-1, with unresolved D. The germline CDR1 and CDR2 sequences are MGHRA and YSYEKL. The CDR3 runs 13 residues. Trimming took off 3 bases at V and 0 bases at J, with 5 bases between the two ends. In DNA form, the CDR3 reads TGCGCCAGCAGCCAGAAAATGAACACTGAAGCTTTCTTT. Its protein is CASSQKMNTEAFF.

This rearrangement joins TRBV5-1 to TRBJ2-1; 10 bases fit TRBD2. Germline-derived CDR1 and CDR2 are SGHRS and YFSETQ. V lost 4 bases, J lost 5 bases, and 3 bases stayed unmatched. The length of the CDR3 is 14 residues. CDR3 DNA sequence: TGCGCCAGCAGCCCTAGCGGGAGAAACAATGAGCAGTTCTTC. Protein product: CASSPSGRNNEQFF. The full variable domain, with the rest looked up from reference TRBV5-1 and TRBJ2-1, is KAGVTQTPRYLIKTRGQQVTLSCSPISGHRSVSWYQQTPGQGLQFLFEYFSETQRNKGNFPGRFSGRQFSNSRSEMNVSTLELGDSALYLCASSPSGRNNEQFFGPGTRLTVL.

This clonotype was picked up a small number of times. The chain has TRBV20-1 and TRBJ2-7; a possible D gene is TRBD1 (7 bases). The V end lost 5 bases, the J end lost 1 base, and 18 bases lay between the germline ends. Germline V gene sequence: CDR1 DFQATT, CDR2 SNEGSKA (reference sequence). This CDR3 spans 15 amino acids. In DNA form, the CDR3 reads TGCAGTGCTGAGGGCCAGGGGGGTTGGTCCTACGAGCAGTACTTC. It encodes CSAEGQGGWSYEQYF.

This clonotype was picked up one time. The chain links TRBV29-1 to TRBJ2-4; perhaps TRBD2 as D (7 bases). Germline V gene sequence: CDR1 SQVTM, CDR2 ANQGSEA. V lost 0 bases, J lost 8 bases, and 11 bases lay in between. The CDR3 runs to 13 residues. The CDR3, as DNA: TGCAGCGTTGAAGAAATAGGGGGGGACATTCAGTACTTC. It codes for CSVEEIGGDIQYF. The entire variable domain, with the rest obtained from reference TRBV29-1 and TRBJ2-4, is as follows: SAVISQKPSRDICQRGTSLTIQCQVDSQVTMMFWYRQQPGQSLTLIATANQGSEATYESGFVIDKFPISRPNLTFSTLTVSNMSPEDSSIYLCSVEEIGGDIQYFGAGTRLSVL.

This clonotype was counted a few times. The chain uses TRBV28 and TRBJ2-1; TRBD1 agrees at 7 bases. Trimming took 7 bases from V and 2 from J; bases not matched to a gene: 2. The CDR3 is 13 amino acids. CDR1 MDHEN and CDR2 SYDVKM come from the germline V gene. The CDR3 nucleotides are TGTGCCAGCAACGACAGGGCCTACAATGAGCAGTTCTTC. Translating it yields CASNDRAYNEQFF.

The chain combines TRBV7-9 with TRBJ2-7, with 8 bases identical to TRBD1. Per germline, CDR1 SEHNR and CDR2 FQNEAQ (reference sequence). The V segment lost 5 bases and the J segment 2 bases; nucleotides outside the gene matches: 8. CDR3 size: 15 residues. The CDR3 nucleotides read TGTGCCAGCAGCCCGATCCGGACAGGGACCTACGAGCAGTACTTC. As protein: CASSPIRTGTYEQYF.

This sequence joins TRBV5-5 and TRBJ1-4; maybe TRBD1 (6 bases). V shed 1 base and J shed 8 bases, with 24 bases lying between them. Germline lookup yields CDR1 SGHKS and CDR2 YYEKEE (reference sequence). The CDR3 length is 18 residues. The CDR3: CASSLPLRGGPLEEKLFF. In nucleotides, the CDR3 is TGTGCCAGCAGCTTGCCCCTTCGGGGGGGGCCTCTTGAGGAAAAACTGTTTTTT.

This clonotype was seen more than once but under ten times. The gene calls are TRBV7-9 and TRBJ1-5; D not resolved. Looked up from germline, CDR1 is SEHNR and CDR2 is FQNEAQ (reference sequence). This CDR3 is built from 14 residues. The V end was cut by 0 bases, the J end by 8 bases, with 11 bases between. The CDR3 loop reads CASSLASPEKPQHF. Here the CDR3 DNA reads TGTGCCAGCAGCTTAGCGAGCCCGGAAAAGCCCCAGCATTTT.

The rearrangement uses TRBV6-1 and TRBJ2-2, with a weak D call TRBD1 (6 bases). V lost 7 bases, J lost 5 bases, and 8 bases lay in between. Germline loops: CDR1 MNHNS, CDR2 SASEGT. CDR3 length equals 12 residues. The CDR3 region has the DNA TGTGCCAGCATAACAGGGACCGGGGAGCTGTTTTTT. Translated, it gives CASITGTGELFF.

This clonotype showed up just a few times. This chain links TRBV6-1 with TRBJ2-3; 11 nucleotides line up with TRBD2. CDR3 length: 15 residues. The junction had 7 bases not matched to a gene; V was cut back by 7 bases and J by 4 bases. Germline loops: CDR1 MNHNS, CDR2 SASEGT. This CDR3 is CASIIGTSGADTQYF. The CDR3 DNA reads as TGTGCCAGCATCATCGGGACTAGCGGTGCAGATACGCAGTATTTT.